The 23 T cell receptor beta chains below come from one sample, sequenced in a study of radiotherapy plus CTLA-4 blockade in lung cancer. Measured with immunoSEQ multiplex PCR; TCRdb has only the in-frame clones, and not every one. This sample yields 110,000 or so clones, of which more than 65% are seen a single time; around 4.8% belongs to the top ten. The sequencing used peripheral blood, collected from a patient treated with radiotherapy plus ipilimumab. These receptors came from a human donor with non-small cell lung cancer who had a partial response to radiotherapy plus ipilimumab.

This chain joins TRBV5-3 and TRBJ2-3, with 11 bases fitting TRBD2. TRBV5-3 falls under the ORF class, with uncertain function. This CDR3 is 16 amino acids long. V was pared by 0 bases and J by 6 bases, with 6 bases of the junction left unmatched. The chain's CDR3 is CARSLVLAGGCDTQYF. The DNA for the CDR3 is TGTGCCAGAAGCTTGGTTCTAGCGGGAGGTTGTGATACGCAGTATTTT.

With respect to this clone: Other DNA sequences in the sample encode the same CDR3. The rearrangement links TRBV6-1 to TRBJ1-1; D is uncertain. This CDR3 region has 13 residues. Germline lookup yields CDR1 MNHNS and CDR2 SASEGT. Trimming pared 8 bases from V and 0 bases from J, leaving 10 bases between. DNA of the CDR3: TGTGCCAGCCGTGGTACGGTGAACACTGAAGCTTTCTTT. Its translation: CASRGTVNTEAFF.

The chain employs TRBV5-6 and TRBJ2-6; D unclear. Trimming left V 0 bases short and J 2 bases short, with 6 bases between. The CDR3 covers 15 residues. Per the germline V gene, CDR1 is SGHDT and CDR2 is YYEEEE. The CDR3 nucleotides are TGTGCCAGCAGCTTGGAAACAGCTGGGGCCAACGTCCTGACTTTC. Amino acid sequence: CASSLETAGANVLTF. The variable domain in full, with the rest retrieved from reference TRBV5-6 and TRBJ2-6, is DAGVTQSPTHLIKTRGQQVTLRCSPKSGHDTVSWYQQALGQGPQFIFQYYEEEERQRGNFPDRFSGHQFPNYSSELNVNALLLGDSALYLCASSLETAGANVLTFGAGSRLTVL.

The count of this clone is one. The chain is built from TRBV9 and TRBJ2-5; 7 positions match TRBD2. The J call may be wrong; the DNA end is better matched by TRBJ2-7. The germline V gene has CDR1 SGDLS and CDR2 YYNGEE. This CDR3 contains 15 residues. CDR3 protein: CASSVGGGPTYEQYF. In DNA form, the CDR3 reads TGTGCCAGCAGCGTAGGCGGGGGACCCACCTACGAGCAGTACTTC.

The rearrangement joins TRBV5-5 to TRBJ2-7; possible D gene TRBD1, 5 bases. With 6 bases removed from V and 0 bases from J, the gap between germline ends came to 16 bases. In germline, CDR1 is SGHKS, CDR2 YYEKEE (reference sequence). The CDR3 covers 15 residues. The CDR3 DNA is TGTGCCAGCATGCAATTCAGGGAATCCTCCTACGAGCAGTACTTC. Its translation is CASMQFRESSYEQYF.

The rearrangement uses TRBV15 and TRBJ2-5, with 16 bases identical to TRBD2. This CDR3 has 17 residues. The germline V gene encodes CDR1 LNHNV and CDR2 YYDKDF (reference sequence). Trimming cost V 6 bases and J 5 bases; bases outside gene matches: 9. The CDR3 sequence: CATRPGLAGGAVETQYF. The DNA for the CDR3 is TGTGCCACCAGGCCGGGACTAGCGGGGGGGGCAGTGGAGACCCAGTACTTC.

This rearrangement joins TRBV18 to TRBJ2-3; 14 bases match TRBD2. The CDR3 length is 17 residues. Germline V gene lookup returns CDR1 KGHSH and CDR2 LQKENI. The junction had 8 bases not matched to a gene; V was cut back by 6 bases and J by 3 bases. The CDR3 reads CASSPGTSGSGTDTQYF. The CDR3, as DNA: TGTGCCAGCTCCCCCGGGACTAGCGGGAGTGGGACAGATACGCAGTATTTT. Looking up the rest from reference TRBV18 and TRBJ2-3 gives the full variable domain: NAGVMQNPRHLVRRRGQEARLRCSPMKGHSHVYWYRQLPEEGLKFMVYLQKENIIDESGMPKERFSAEFPKEGPSILRIQQVVRGDSAAYFCASSPGTSGSGTDTQYFGPGTRLTVL.

CDR3 residues: CASRRTGTGAAGNTIYF. CDR3 coding DNA: TGTGCCAGCAGACGGACCGGGACAGGCGCCGCTGGAAACACCATATATTTT. The rearrangement uses TRBV7-9 and TRBJ1-3; 8 nucleotides agree with TRBD1. CDR1 and CDR2 (germline): SEHNR, FQNEAQ (reference sequence). The V and J ends lost 6 bases and 2 bases, in that order; junction bases with no gene match: 12. The CDR3 has 17 residues.

This chain uses TRBV29-1 with TRBJ1-1; no reliable D call. The CDR3 consists of 14 residues. Germline V gene sequence: CDR1 SQVTM, CDR2 ANQGSEA. V lost 7 bases to trimming and J lost 2 bases, with 17 bases between them. The CDR3 loop is CSANLAELNTEAFF. The CDR3 DNA is TGCAGCGCCAACCTGGCGGAGCTAAACACTGAAGCTTTCTTT. The full variable domain, with the rest looked up from reference TRBV29-1 and TRBJ1-1, is SAVISQKPSRDICQRGTSLTIQCQVDSQVTMMFWYRQQPGQSLTLIATANQGSEATYESGFVIDKFPISRPNLTFSTLTVSNMSPEDSSIYLCSANLAELNTEAFFGQGTRLTVV.

V usage is TRBV2 and J usage is TRBJ1-3, with TRBD1 matching over 7 bases. CDR1 and CDR2 from the germline V gene are SNHLY and FYNNEI. Trimming took 1 base from V and 0 from J; bases not matched to a gene: 3. There are 16 residues in the CDR3. This CDR3 is CASSEGQGNSGNTIYF. CDR3 bases: TGTGCCAGCAGTGAAGGACAGGGCAACTCTGGAAACACCATATATTTT.

About this clone: The sample carries other DNA sequences with the same CDR3. The rearrangement uses TRBV2 and TRBJ2-7; TRBD1 agrees at 7 bases. Trimming at V came to 10 bases and at J to 10 bases, leaving 13 bases not matched to a gene. From germline, CDR1 is SNHLY and CDR2 FYNNEI. The CDR3 extends over 12 amino acids. The CDR3, as DNA: TGTGCCAACGACCCACAGGGGAGTGAACAGTACTTC. Its translation is CANDPQGSEQYF.

The chain recombines TRBV7-3 with TRBJ1-1; TRBD1 aligns across 7 bases. CDR1 and CDR2 (germline): SGHTA, FQGTGA. The junction had 4 bases not matched to a gene; V was cut back by 5 bases and J by 1 base. The CDR3 length is 14 residues. For the CDR3, the DNA is TGTGCCAGCAGCCCCGGGACAGCGAACACTGAAGCTTTCTTT. It specifies CASSPGTANTEAFF.

The gene calls are TRBV6-6 and TRBJ2-5; D is possibly TRBD2 (6 bases). The length of the CDR3 is 14 residues. Per germline, CDR1 MNHNY and CDR2 SVGAGI (reference sequence). Trimming stripped 4 bases from V and 0 bases from J, with 9 bases between. CDR3 coding DNA: TGTGCCAGCAGTTCCCGGGAGTACCAAGAGACCCAGTACTTC. Translated: CASSSREYQETQYF.

The chain links TRBV6-1 to TRBJ2-1; 7 bases match TRBD2. CDR1 and CDR2 (germline): MNHNS, SASEGT. The V gene end was trimmed by 8 bases and the J gene end by 6 bases; junction bases not matched to a gene: 7. The length of the CDR3 is 13 residues. The chain's CDR3 is CASHSGIANEQFF. The CDR3 DNA follows: TGTGCCAGCCACAGCGGGATAGCCAATGAGCAGTTCTTC.

V is TRBV4-1 and J is TRBJ1-5; no firm D call. Trimming removed 0 bases at V and 0 bases at J, with 12 bases between. This CDR3 comprises 17 residues. Germline V gene lookup returns CDR1 MGHRA and CDR2 YSYEKL. CDR3 loop: CASSQDRSSGSNQPQHF. The CDR3 DNA is TGCGCCAGCAGCCAAGATCGGTCAAGTGGTAGCAATCAGCCCCAGCATTTT.

The chain couples TRBV9 to TRBJ2-2; TRBD2 aligns across 9 bases. V was clipped by 0 bases and J by 9 bases; unmatched bases: 6. The CDR3 is 15 amino acids. Germline V lookup: CDR1 SGDLS, CDR2 YYNGEE. The DNA for the CDR3 is TGTGCCAGCAGCGTAGAGGGACTAGCTGGTCGGGAGCTGTTTTTT. Translation gives CASSVEGLAGRELFF.

This clone has just one count. The chain has TRBV4-3 and TRBJ1-5, with TRBD1 as a possible D gene (6 bases). The CDR3 is 16 residues long. Trimming cost V 0 bases and J 4 bases, with 13 bases left between them. Germline assignment: CDR1 LGHNA and CDR2 YSLEER. In nucleotides, the CDR3 is TGCGCCAGCAGCCAAGATTACGTGGGGGCTAATCAGCCCCAGCATTTT. Residues: CASSQDYVGANQPQHF.

The chain joins TRBV29-1 to TRBJ1-2; 11 bases map to TRBD1. J gave up 7 bases and V 7 bases, and 14 bases lay outside the gene matches. The CDR3 runs to 15 residues. Germline V gives CDR1 SQVTM, CDR2 ANQGSEA. The CDR3 DNA follows: TGCAGCGGTTCCGGGACAGGGGGTTTGATTGGTGGCTACACCTTC. Its translation: CSGSGTGGLIGGYTF.

This chain joins TRBV5-1 and TRBJ1-5, with TRBD1 matching over 10 bases. This CDR3 contains 14 residues. With 3 bases clipped from V and 5 bases from J, the junction kept 2 bases outside the gene matches. Germline CDR1 reads SGHRS; CDR2 reads YFSETQ. The CDR3 reads CASSYGTGDQPQHF. The CDR3 nucleotides are TGCGCCAGCAGCTACGGGACAGGGGATCAGCCCCAGCATTTT.

The gene calls are TRBV4-1 and TRBJ2-7; 8 bases map to TRBD2. The J segment lost 4 bases and the V segment lost 1 base, leaving 9 bases of the junction unmatched. CDR1 is MGHRA and CDR2 is YSYEKL in the germline V gene. The CDR3 is 16 residues long. CDR3 in amino acids: CASSQASSGAPYEQYF. CDR3 DNA: TGCGCCAGCAGCCAAGCCAGTAGCGGGGCGCCTTACGAGCAGTACTTC.

The rearrangement joins TRBV27 to TRBJ2-5, with 11 bases matching TRBD2. With the DNA end fitting TRBJ2-7 better, the J assignment may be wrong. The CDR3 has 19 residues. Per the germline V gene, CDR1 is MNHEY and CDR2 is SMNVEV (reference sequence). Here the CDR3 reads CASSLVGATSGGRSYEQYF. CDR3 nucleotide sequence: TGTGCCAGCAGTTTAGTCGGGGCAACTAGCGGGGGCAGGTCCTACGAGCAGTACTTC.

The CDR3 sequence: CASSQETTGSKGFF. CDR3 nucleotide sequence: TGCGCCAGCAGCCAGGAAACGACAGGATCGAAGGGGTTCTTC. The genes are TRBV5-1 and TRBJ2-1; TRBD1 might be the D (6 bases). Germline V gene data show CDR1 as SGHRS and CDR2 as YFSETQ. V lost 4 bases and J lost 15, with 23 bases in between. CDR3 length equals 14 residues.

The chain has TRBV11-2 and TRBJ2-7, with D possibly matching TRBD1 (5 bases). The germline CDR1 and CDR2 sequences are SGHAT and FQNNGV. Between the trimmed V and J ends, which lost 5 bases and 3 bases, there was a span of 20 bases. The CDR3 is 16 residues long. The CDR3 DNA is TGTGCCAGCAGCCCTCTAGACTTTGCAGGGTACTACGAGCAGTACTTC. Its protein product is CASSPLDFAGYYEQYF. The entire variable domain, with the rest obtained from reference TRBV11-2 and TRBJ2-7, is as follows: EAGVAQSPRYKIIEKRQSVAFWCNPISGHATLYWYQQILGQGPKLLIQFQNNGVVDDSQLPKDRFSAERLKGVDSTLKIQPAKLEDSAVYLCASSPLDFAGYYEQYFGPGTRLTVT.